The entry below gives a single T cell receptor (beta chain) sequence along with its context. This was the immunoSEQ v3 assay. Generated by immunoSEQ multiplex PCR, the TCRdb table keeps only in-frame clones and is missing some. The data contain roughly 8,000 clones, roughly four fifths of them singletons. Time point defined: pre-treatment sample, taken before nivolumab and TIL therapy. The tumor samples were excised metastases, mostly pleural nodules or supraclavicular lymph nodes. CDR3 length equals 15 residues. Trimming cost V 7 bases and J 2 bases, with 15 bases left between them. CDR1 and CDR2 (germline): MDHEN, SYDVKM. This sample was included in a study of TIL therapy for anti-PD-1-resistant metastatic lung cancer. Study summary: Patients had a median age of about 55 years (range 38-75).

This sequence was found in a person between 30 and 80 years old with non-small cell lung cancer. The chain joins TRBV28 to TRBJ1-3, with a possible D match to TRBD1 (5 bases). The sequenced sample was tumor tissue, obtained at baseline. As DNA, the CDR3 is TGTGCCAGCACCCGGGGCGGGGCAGCTGGAAACACCATATATTTT. Its translation: CASTRGGAAGNTIYF.